The source of this T cell receptor (beta chain) is a study of cytomegalovirus exposure and HLA in healthy donors (dated by TCRdb to the late 2010s). As for the study more broadly: An earlier analysis of 587 of the donors reported roughly 270 Gb of sequence data and 117 million unique TCR beta sequences from about 200 million T cells. Roughly 300 gigabases of sequencing data and around 80 million unique TCR sequences made up an early release that covered under 750 HLA-typed donors. The genetic ancestry cluster associated with self-reported Caucasian donors included about 84% of the approximately 430 genotyped donors. The aim of the study was to test whether cataloging public T cell receptors could identify signatures of past pathogen exposure. The study profiled the T cell repertoires of approximately 700 subjects by immunosequencing and related them to cytomegalovirus serostatus. In addition to the first cohort of hundreds of subjects, a separate validation cohort of 130 or so different subjects was used. High-throughput TCR immunosequencing, statistical association of individual TCRs with disease status, and machine learning were combined to predict cytomegalovirus infection status. A later analysis re-examined previously published TCR beta repertoires from about 670 donors and added high-resolution HLA genotyping to investigate patterns of TCR occurrence. In the later analysis, no new phenotypic data were used to find candidate immune exposures; instead, reliance was placed on TCR beta sequences and their occurrence across donors. To decide whether each TCR beta V gene segment behaved as functional or pseudogenic, an earlier analysis of approximately 590 of the donors relied on high-throughput TCR beta sequencing. Donor age, sex, ethnicity and CMV serostatus were collected together with the repertoire data. Genome-wide SNP genotypes for about 65% of the 666 donors were used in a later genetic analysis, which treated that subset as a discovery cohort. Every discovery cohort repertoire had been produced on one sequencing platform. HLA typing included class I and class II loci at four-digit resolution. The number of donors typed differed by locus, with roughly 620-630 for A, B, C, DRB1 and DQB1, 522 for DQA1, 600 to 610 for DPA1, and some 440 for DPB1. About five DR-DQ haplotypes were handled as single units for association and clustering, since linkage in the cohort was strong. Across 300 to 400 genotyped donors of the cohort, an average of roughly 250,000 unique TCR beta nucleotide sequences per donor were sequenced, and approximately 19% of those sequences were non-productive.

The cohort comprised some 680 healthy bone marrow donors. At the time of sampling, all cohort members were nominally healthy, though unrecorded immune exposures were likely present. The donor tested CMV seropositive, placing the donor among the roughly 300 seropositive members of the cohort. Every donor gave a peripheral blood sample, and the peripheral blood mononuclear cells from that sample were used for TCR beta sequencing. Genomic DNA was extracted from the blood cell samples with the Qiagen DNeasy Blood Extraction Kit. Comment on this clone: Its antigen remains undetermined. Base-call qualities are not available, and no considerably larger clone is one nucleotide away.

On the study overall, not on this receptor specifically: An association between a missense DCLRE1C variant and V-gene and J-gene trimming of TCR beta chains was found in a later genetic analysis and replicated in an independent cohort. An earlier analysis of around 500 of the donors showed that most TCR beta V segments appeared in productive rearrangements either about 87% or about 30% of the time, which broadly matched IMGT annotations. The authors suggested that the approach could potentially be generalized to other disease states and immunological phenotypes. When HLA alleles, especially DR and DQ, strongly co-occurred, attributing TCR associations to individual alleles was difficult. About 15 rarely observed V segments, including chromosome 9 orphons, were excluded from the earlier analysis of approximately 500 of the donors because counts were too low. A cluster of highly shared sequence variants was judged likely to be a technical artifact of the sequencing pipeline. In a later analysis, several top co-occurrence clusters were reported to appear linked to parvovirus B19, influenza, CMV and Epstein-Barr virus. CMV serostatus was the only immune exposure information available for the cohort. Across donors, most TCR sequences were observed very rarely, whereas some public TCRs were present in many individuals. In a later analysis, most CMV-associated TCR beta chains were found to appear HLA-restricted, with HLA associations seemingly driven largely by CMV exposure. According to a later genetic analysis, donors in an Asian-associated ancestry cluster had fewer N-insertions in productive TCRs than the roughly 660-donor mean. The study gave a list of under 200 TCR beta chains associated with cytomegalovirus. Only TCR beta chains were sequenced in this cohort, and the absence of alpha or paired-chain data limited detectable features. Specific HLA alleles were associated with roughly 17,000 TCR beta sequences at a false discovery rate of 0.05 in a later analysis. A further reported finding was that TCR beta sequences accurately predicted the HLA-A and HLA-B alleles for most subjects in the first cohort. Presence/absence analyses assumed roughly uniform sequencing depth across donors, an assumption that may not hold. The classifier was reported to diagnose cytomegalovirus status with high specificity and sensitivity in both the original and validation cohorts. Correlated functional status among segregating V segments might reflect linkage disequilibrium, but an unknown experimental factor could not be ruled out. According to a later analysis, TCR association rates differed among HLA loci, with DRB1 alleles showing the most associated TCRs and HLA-C alleles showing the fewest. HLA typing was unavailable for some donors at each locus, so association tests used only the typed subset. Three of the identified cytomegalovirus-associated TCR beta chains were confirmed in vitro to be specific for cytomegalovirus antigens. Compared with equally common non-associated chains, HLA-associated TCR beta chains in a later analysis were more clonally expanded and had lower generation probabilities. Some IMGT-functional V segments, including TRBV6-2 and TRBV6-3, could not be told apart with the 87-base-pair reads, so those segments were excluded.

The library was obtained by the immunoSEQ multiplex PCR assay. The multiplex PCR relied on a mix of 60 forward primers for TCR Vbeta segments and 13 reverse primers for TCR Jbeta segments. Amplification of the CDR3 region of rearranged TCR beta genes was performed with a multiplex PCR assay on genomic DNA. Amplified TCR beta libraries were sequenced as 87-base-pair reads on the Illumina HiSeq System. Per the authors' processing: Across the 500 to 850 repertoires, a later analysis counted about 81 million unique TCR beta chains, approximately 12 million of which were shared by at least two donors. Raw reads were error-corrected and collapsed into unique sequences by a nearest-neighbor algorithm in which closely related sequences were merged to remove PCR and sequencing errors. To assign V, D and J gene segments, CDR3 sequences were aligned to IMGT reference sequences. For a sequence to be retained, at least a six-nucleotide match to both a V gene segment and a J gene segment was required. A rearrangement counted as productive if the CDR3 had no stop codons and remained in frame with V and J, and every other rearrangement counted as non-productive. CDR3 was defined according to IMGT convention as the region running from the second conserved V-encoded cysteine to the conserved J-encoded phenylalanine. The earlier analysis of about 610 of the donors excluded any sequence lacking an unambiguous match to a single V gene segment. In an earlier analysis of approximately 590 of the donors, a V segment was called functional when productive rearrangements were above 56.7%, and segregating when the standard deviation between donors exceeded 5%. A statistical classification framework was built for diagnosing cytomegalovirus status from the catalog of TCR beta chain sequences. In a later analysis, V and J genes were assigned by comparing TCR nucleotide sequences against IMGT/GENE-DB human TR gene sequences. The TCRdist pipeline was used in a later analysis to assign CDR3 sequences and most-parsimonious VDJ recombination scenarios. In a later analysis, each TCR beta chain was defined by its CDR3 amino acid sequence together with its V-gene family, and reads without a unique V-gene family were excluded. A later analysis removed 450 to 600 highly shared, low-generation-probability nucleotide sequences to deal with suspected cross-contamination and a sequencing artifact. In a later analysis, a clonal expansion index was calculated for each public chain from normalized within-repertoire ranks of inferred template counts. In a later analysis, generation probabilities were computed using a VDJ recombination model fitted to out-of-frame rearrangements, and the results were checked against IGoR. Hypergeometric tests were used in a later analysis to score TCR-TCR, TCR-HLA and TCR-CMV co-occurrence, with a repertoire-size bias correction applied to the TCR pairs. To estimate false discovery rates, a later analysis permuted the HLA or CMV assignments 20 times. A later analysis grouped co-occurring TCRs with DBSCAN, adding TCRdist sequence similarity when clustering within HLA-allele-positive subsets. Co-occurrence clustering excluded repertoires with fewer than 30,000 or more than 120,000 public chains, plus five with anomalous nucleotide sharing. Here the immuneACCESS table is served through TCRdb, limited to in-frame sequences with V and J called. Missing clones are a known gap in these copies; in checked studies unresolved V genes cover under half, and the rest lacks a known reason. V, J and clone size are taken as reported in that table, and D and trimming were inferred from the DNA itself. The sample table records some 79,000 clones; around three fifths of these occur just once. The leading ten clones occupy 15% of the sample.

Trimming at the junction amounts to 6 bases on V and 4 bases on J, and the germline ends lie 15 bases apart. CDR1 and CDR2 (MNHNS, SASEGT) derive from the germline V gene. The CDR3 runs 15 residues from the cysteine to the phenylalanine. Only the CDR3 region is kept as DNA, spanning 45 bases read in frame from base 1. The specimen sequenced was PBMCs. The sequence came from a middle-aged woman in good health and CMV-seropositive. The chain is made from TRBV6-1 and TRBJ2-2; 6 matching bases give a weak D call of TRBD1. The CDR3 reads CASRSDRHPTGELFF. The nucleotides read TGTGCCAGCAGGAGTGACAGGCATCCCACCGGGGAGCTGTTTTTT.